This T cell receptor beta chain was retrieved from a study of regulatory T cells in long-lasting Graves disease. Study observations and caveats: Possibly, accuracy suffered from the small sample size.

Assembly of TCR beta libraries relied on iRepertoire HTBI primers together with Arm-PCR of CDR3 regions. TCRdb processed the multiplex PCR reads anew with MiXCR; each CDR3 protein has one entry. The data show fewer than 550,000 distinct CDR3 sequences, around a fifth seen once. V was shortened by 1 base and J by 7 bases, with 14 bases between the two germline ends. The CDR3 runs 15 residues. Germline lookup yields CDR1 MDHEN and CDR2 SYDVKM. A few counts support this clonotype. The antigen remains undetermined. Time point given: persistent/refractory GD, antithyroid drugs over 5 years with positive TRAb. From PBMCs, RNA was extracted and then used to make the TCR library.

The receptor was isolated from a female donor with Graves disease. This specimen consisted of peripheral blood mononuclear cells (PBMCs), obtained when the disease was refractory, from a patient treated with antithyroid drugs. The chain carries TRBV28 and TRBJ2-1; the D gene could be TRBD1 or TRBD2 (6 bases each). Written as DNA, the CDR3 is TGTGCCAGCAGTTTATTCGGGGGCCTTCCTAATGAGCAGTTCTTC. Protein: CASSLFGGLPNEQFF.